This T cell receptor (beta chain) came from a study of cytomegalovirus exposure and HLA in healthy donors. Study results and limitations: Segments of the TCR beta V type were, in most cases, productive about 87% or about 30% of the time in an earlier analysis.

Researchers ran the PCR with 60 Vbeta and 13 Jbeta primers. The repertoire was sequenced with immunoSEQ multiplex PCR; TCRdb's copy has only in-frame clones and lacks some. The sample records over 120,000 clones, around four fifths being singletons. On this clone: Its antigen is unknown.

The CDR3 is 13 residues long. Trimming pared 6 bases from V and 8 bases from J, leaving 14 bases between. Germline V gene data show CDR1 as MNHEY and CDR2 as SVGAGI. The specimen was PBMCs. The TCR was taken from a woman aged 60-75 years in good health and CMV-seropositive. This chain uses TRBV6-5 with TRBJ2-1; D may be TRBD1 (5 bases). As DNA, the CDR3 is TGTGCCAGCAGCCGGACGAGCAGGGATGAGCAGTTCTTC. This translates into CASSRTSRDEQFF.